These 6 T cell receptor beta chains were sequenced from one sample in a study of PD-1 blockade in classical Hodgkin lymphoma. Clones were sequenced by immunoSEQ multiplex PCR, and TCRdb holds only the in-frame ones, with some missing. The sample records 25,000 to 35,000 clones, almost 85% being singletons. The sample's time point: cycle 4 day 1 (C4D1), after less than seven weeks of nivolumab. In every patient, relapse followed autologous stem cell transplantation, while exposure to brentuximab vedotin differed. The sample consisted of peripheral blood mononuclear cells (PBMCs), taken before the fourth cycle of nivolumab. The receptor source for this set is a human donor with classical Hodgkin lymphoma.

In nucleotides, the CDR3 is TGTGCCAGCTCACCACGTACAGGAGTGAGTGAAGCTTTCTTT. The encoded protein is CASSPRTGVSEAFF. The chain couples TRBV18 to TRBJ1-1; a possible D gene is TRBD1 (5 bases). The germline V gene has CDR1 KGHSH and CDR2 LQKENI. The CDR3 length is 14 residues. The V end was cut by 1 base, the J end by 7 bases, with 13 bases between.

The CDR3 DNA follows: TGTGCCAGCCTACCTACCCCGGGGAACACTGAAGCTTTCTTT. Its translation: CASLPTPGNTEAFF. The chain joins TRBV27 to TRBJ1-1; D not certain. Trimming removed 8 bases from V and 1 base from J, with 14 bases in between. Looked up from germline, CDR1 is MNHEY and CDR2 is SMNVEV (reference sequence). The CDR3 has 14 residues.

The CDR3 nucleotides are TGCGCCAGGGAAGGGACTAGCGGGGACTACGAGCAGTACTTC. This sequence encodes CAREGTSGDYEQYF. V and J are TRBV10-1 and TRBJ2-7; 13 bases line up with TRBD2. This CDR3 comprises 14 residues. CDR1 is WNHNN, CDR2 SYGVQD, per germline (reference sequence). J gave up 3 bases and V 9 bases, and 5 bases lay outside the gene matches.

The J gene is TRBJ2-4, the V gene TRBV19, with D uncertain. The CDR3 has 15 amino acids. Deletions cut 4 bases from V and 0 bases from J, with 10 bases between. Germline CDR1 LNHDA, CDR2 SQIVND (reference sequence). DNA of the CDR3: TGTGCCAGTAGTAAGACTCCCCTAGCCAAAAACATTCAGTACTTC. Amino acid sequence: CASSKTPLAKNIQYF.

V gene TRBV10-3 combines with J gene TRBJ2-3, with D hard to call. The V gene lost 5 bases and the J gene lost 2 bases, with 5 bases spanning the gap. Germline V gives CDR1 ENHRY, CDR2 SYGVKD. CDR3 length equals 12 residues. This chain's CDR3 is CAISKATDTQYF. The CDR3 DNA reads as TGTGCCATCAGTAAGGCCACAGATACGCAGTATTTT.

CDR3 coding DNA: TGCGCCAGCAGCCATCTTGACATCCTCGTTTACAATGAGCAGTTCTTC. This translates into CASSHLDILVYNEQFF. The chain has TRBV4-1 and TRBJ2-1; no firm D call. V was trimmed by 3 bases and J by 4 bases, leaving 16 bases between them. Germline CDR1 is MGHRA and CDR2 is YSYEKL. The length of the CDR3 is 16 residues.